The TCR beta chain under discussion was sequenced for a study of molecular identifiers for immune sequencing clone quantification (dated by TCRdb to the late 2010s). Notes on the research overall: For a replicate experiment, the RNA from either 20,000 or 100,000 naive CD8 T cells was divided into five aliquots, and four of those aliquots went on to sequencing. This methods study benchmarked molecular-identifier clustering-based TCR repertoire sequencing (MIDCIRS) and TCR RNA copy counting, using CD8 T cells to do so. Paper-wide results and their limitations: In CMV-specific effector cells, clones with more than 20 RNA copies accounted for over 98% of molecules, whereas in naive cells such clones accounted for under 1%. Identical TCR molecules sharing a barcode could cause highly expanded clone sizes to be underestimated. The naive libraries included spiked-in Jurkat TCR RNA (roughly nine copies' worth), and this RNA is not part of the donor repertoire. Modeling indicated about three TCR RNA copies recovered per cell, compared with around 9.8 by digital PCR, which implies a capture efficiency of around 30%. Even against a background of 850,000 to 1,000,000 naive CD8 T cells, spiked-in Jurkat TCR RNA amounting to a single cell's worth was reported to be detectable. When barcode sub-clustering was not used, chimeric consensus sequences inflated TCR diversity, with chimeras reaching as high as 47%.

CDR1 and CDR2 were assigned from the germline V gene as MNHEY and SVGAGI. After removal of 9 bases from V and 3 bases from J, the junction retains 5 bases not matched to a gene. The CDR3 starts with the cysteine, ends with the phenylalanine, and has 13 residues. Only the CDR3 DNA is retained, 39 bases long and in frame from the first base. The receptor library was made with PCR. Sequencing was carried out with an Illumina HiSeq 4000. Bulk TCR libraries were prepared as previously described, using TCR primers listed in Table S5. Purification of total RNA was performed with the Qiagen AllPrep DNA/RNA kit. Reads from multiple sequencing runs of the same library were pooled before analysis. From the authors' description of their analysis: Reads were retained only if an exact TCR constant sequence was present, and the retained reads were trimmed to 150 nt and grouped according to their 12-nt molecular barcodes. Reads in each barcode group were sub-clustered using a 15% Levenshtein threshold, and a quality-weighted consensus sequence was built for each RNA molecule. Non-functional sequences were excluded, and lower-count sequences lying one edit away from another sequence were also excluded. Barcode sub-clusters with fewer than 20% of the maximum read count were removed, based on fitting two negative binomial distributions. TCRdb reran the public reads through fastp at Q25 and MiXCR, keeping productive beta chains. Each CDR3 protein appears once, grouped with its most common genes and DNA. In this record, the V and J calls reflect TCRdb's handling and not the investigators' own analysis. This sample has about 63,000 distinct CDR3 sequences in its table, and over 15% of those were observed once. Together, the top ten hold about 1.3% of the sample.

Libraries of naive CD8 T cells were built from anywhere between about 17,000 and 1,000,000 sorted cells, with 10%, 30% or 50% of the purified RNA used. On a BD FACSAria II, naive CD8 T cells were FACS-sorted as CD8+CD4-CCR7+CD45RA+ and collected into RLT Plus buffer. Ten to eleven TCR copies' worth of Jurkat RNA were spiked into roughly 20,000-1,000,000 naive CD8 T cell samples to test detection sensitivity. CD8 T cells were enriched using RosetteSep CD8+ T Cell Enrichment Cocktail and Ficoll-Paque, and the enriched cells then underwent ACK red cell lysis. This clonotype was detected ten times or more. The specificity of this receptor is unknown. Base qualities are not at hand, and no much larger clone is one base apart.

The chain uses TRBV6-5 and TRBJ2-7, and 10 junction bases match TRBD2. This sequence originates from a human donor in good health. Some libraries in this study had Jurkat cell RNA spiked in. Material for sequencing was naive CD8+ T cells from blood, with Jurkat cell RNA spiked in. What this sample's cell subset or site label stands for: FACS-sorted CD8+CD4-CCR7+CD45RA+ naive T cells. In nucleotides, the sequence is TGTGCCAGTGCTAGCGGGAGTATCTACGAGCAGTACTTC. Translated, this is CASASGSIYEQYF.